This TCR beta chain is from a study of T cell responses to AZD1222 COVID-19 vaccine. Points from the study as a whole: Nearly half of unique spike-specific TCRs reportedly avoided B.1.351 and B.1.1.7 mutated regions. Spike-specific TCR breadth and depth both grew after two AZD1222 doses.

This table comes from immunoSEQ multiplex PCR, and its TCRdb copy is limited to in-frame clones, with some not included. The sample carries about 150,000 clones, 88% recorded once. Remarks on this clone: Its antigen is unidentified.

This CDR3 has 14 residues. The material was peripheral blood, obtained 28 days after the second dose of the MenACWY control vaccine. The chain employs TRBV1 and TRBJ2-7; the table's D call of TRBD1 was not tested on the DNA. TRBV1 counts as a pseudogene. The clonotype originates from an adult who received the MenACWY meningococcal vaccine as a control. This CDR3 reads CTSSLGTETYEQYF. CDR3 nucleotide sequence: TGCACCAGCAGCCTAGGGACAGAAACCTACGAGCAGTACTTC.